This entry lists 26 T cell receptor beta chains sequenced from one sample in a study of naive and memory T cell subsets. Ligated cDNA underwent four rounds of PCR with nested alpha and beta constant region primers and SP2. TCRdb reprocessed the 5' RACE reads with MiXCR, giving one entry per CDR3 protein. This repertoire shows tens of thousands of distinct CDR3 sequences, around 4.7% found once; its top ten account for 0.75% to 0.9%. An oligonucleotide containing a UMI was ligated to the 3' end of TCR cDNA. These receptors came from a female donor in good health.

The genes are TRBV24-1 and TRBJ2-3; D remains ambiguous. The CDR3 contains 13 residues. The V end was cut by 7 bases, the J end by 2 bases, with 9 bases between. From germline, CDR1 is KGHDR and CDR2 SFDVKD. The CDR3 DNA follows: TGTGCCACCAGGACGAGAGCCACAGATACGCAGTATTTT. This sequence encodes CATRTRATDTQYF.

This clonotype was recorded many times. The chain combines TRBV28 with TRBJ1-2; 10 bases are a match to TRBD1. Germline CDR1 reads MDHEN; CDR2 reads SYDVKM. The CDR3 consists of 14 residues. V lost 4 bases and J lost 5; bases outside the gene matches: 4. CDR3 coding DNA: TGTGCCAGCAGTTCAGGGACAGGGGTGTATGGCTACACCTTC. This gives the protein CASSSGTGVYGYTF.

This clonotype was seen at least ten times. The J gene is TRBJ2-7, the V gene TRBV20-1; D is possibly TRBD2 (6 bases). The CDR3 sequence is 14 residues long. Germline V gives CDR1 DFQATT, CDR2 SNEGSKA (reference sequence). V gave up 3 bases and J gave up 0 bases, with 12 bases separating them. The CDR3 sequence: CSARRDAGSYEQYF. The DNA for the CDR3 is TGCAGTGCTAGGCGGGACGCCGGCTCCTACGAGCAGTACTTC.

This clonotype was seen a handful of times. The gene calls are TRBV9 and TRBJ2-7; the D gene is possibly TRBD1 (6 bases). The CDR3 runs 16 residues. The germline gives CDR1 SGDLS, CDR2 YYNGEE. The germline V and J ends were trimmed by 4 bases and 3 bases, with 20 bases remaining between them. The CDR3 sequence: CASSPRDTLTRYEQYF. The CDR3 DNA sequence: TGTGCCAGCAGCCCCCGGGACACCTTAACACGCTACGAGCAGTACTTC. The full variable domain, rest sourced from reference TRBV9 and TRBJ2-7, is DSGVTQTPKHLITATGQRVTLRCSPRSGDLSVYWYQQSLDQGLQFLIQYYNGEERAKGNILERFSAQQFPDLHSELNLSSLELGDSALYFCASSPRDTLTRYEQYFGPGTRLTVT.

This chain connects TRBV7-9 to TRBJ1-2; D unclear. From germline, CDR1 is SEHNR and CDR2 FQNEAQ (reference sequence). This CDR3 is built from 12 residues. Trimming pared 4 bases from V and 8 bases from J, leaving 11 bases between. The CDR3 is CASSYEVAGYTF. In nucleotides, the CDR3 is TGTGCCAGCAGCTATGAGGTAGCAGGCTACACCTTC. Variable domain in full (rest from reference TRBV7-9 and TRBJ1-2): DTGVSQNPRHKITKRGQNVTFRCDPISEHNRLYWYRQTLGQGPEFLTYFQNEAQLEKSRLLSDRFSAERPKGSFSTLEIQRTEQGDSAMYLCASSYEVAGYTFGSGTRLTVV.

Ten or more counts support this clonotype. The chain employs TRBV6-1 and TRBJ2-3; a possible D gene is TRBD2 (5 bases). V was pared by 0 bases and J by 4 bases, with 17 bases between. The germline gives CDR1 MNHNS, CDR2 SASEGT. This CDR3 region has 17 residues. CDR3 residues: CASSEASRALRADTQYF. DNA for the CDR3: TGTGCCAGCAGTGAAGCTTCCCGGGCCTTGAGGGCAGATACGCAGTATTTT.

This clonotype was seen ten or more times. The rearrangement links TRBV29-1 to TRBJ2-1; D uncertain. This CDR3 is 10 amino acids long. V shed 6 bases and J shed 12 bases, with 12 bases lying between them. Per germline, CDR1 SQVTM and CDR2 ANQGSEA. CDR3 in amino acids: CSVRREVQFF. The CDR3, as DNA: TGCAGCGTACGCCGTGAAGTGCAGTTCTTC.

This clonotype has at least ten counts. The CDR3 DNA follows: TGCAGTGCTAGGCTTTCGAGAGTGACCTACAATGAGCAGTTCTTC. The encoded protein is CSARLSRVTYNEQFF. J is TRBJ2-1 and V is TRBV20-1; D remains unclear. Germline V gives CDR1 DFQATT, CDR2 SNEGSKA (reference sequence). V was clipped by 3 bases and J by 2 bases, with 14 bases between them. The CDR3 length is 15 residues.

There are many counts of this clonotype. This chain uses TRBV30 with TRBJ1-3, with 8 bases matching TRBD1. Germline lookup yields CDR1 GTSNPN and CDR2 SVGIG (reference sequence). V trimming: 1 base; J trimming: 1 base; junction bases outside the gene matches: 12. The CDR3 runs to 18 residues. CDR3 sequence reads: CAWSGSGTGGLSGNTIYF. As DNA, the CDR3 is TGTGCCTGGAGTGGGTCCGGGACAGGAGGGTTGTCTGGAAACACCATATATTTT.

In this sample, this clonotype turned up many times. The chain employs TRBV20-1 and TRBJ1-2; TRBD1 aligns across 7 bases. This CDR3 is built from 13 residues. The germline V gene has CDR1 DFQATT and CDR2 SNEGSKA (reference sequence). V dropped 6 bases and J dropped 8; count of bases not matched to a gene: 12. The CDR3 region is CSAALQGFGGYTF. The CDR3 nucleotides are TGCAGTGCAGCACTACAGGGGTTTGGCGGCTACACCTTC.

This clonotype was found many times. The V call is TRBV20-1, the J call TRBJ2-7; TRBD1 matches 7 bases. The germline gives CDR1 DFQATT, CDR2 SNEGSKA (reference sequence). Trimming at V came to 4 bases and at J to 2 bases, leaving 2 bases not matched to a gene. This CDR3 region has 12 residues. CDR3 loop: CSANGQAYEQYF. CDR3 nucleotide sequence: TGCAGTGCTAACGGACAGGCCTACGAGCAGTACTTC.

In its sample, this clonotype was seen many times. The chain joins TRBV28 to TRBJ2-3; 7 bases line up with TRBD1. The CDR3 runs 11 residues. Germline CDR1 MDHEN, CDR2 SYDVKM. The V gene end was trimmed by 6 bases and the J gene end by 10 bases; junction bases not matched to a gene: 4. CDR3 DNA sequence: TGTGCCAGCAGCCTCGGGACAGCGCAGTATTTT. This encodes CASSLGTAQYF.

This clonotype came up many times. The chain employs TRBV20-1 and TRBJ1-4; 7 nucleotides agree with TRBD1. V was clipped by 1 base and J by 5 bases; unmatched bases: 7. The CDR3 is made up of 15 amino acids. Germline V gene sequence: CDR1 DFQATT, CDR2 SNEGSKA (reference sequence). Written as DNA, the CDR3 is TGCAGTGCTAGAGGGAGGAGACAGGGCAATGAAAAACTGTTTTTT. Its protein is CSARGRRQGNEKLFF.

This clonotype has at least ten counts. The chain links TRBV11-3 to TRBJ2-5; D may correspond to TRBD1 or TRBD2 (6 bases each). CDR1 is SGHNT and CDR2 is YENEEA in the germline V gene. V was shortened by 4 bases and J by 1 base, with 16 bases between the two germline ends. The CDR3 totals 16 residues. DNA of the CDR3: TGTGCCAGCAGCTCGGGGGCCAGCGCCCTCCAAGAGACCCAGTACTTC. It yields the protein CASSSGASALQETQYF.

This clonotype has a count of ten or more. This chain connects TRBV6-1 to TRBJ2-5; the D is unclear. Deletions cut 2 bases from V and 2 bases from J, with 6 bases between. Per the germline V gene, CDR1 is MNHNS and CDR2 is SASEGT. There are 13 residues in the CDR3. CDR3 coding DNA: TGTGCCAGCAGTGAATTGGCTCAAGAGACCCAGTACTTC. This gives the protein CASSELAQETQYF.

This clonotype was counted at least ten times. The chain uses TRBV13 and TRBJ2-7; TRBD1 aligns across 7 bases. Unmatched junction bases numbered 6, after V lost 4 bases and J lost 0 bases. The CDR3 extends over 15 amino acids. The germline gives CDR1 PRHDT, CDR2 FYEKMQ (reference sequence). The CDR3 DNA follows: TGTGCCAGCAGCTCGGGACAGCTGAGCTCCTACGAGCAGTACTTC. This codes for CASSSGQLSSYEQYF.

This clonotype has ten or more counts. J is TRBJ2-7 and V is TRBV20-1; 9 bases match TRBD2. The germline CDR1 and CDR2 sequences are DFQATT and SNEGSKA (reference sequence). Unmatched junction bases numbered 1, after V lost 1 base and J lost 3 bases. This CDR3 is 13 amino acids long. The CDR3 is CSARVREGYEQYF. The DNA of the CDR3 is TGCAGTGCTAGAGTGCGGGAGGGCTACGAGCAGTACTTC.

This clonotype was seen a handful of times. The CDR3 DNA follows: TGTGCCAGCAGTCCCGACAGGGGCTCCTACGAGCAGTACTTC. As protein: CASSPDRGSYEQYF. The V and J genes are TRBV6-2 or TRBV6-3 and TRBJ2-7; 8 bases map to TRBD1. The CDR3 consists of 14 residues. V lost 5 bases, J lost 0 bases, and 3 bases stayed unmatched. Germline assignment: CDR1 MNHEY and CDR2 SVGEGT.

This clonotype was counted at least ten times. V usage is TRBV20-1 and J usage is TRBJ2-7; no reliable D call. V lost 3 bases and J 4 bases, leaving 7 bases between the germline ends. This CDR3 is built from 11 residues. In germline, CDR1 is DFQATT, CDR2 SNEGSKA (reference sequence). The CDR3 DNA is TGCAGTGCTAGGTTCGGTTACGAGCAGTACTTC. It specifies CSARFGYEQYF.

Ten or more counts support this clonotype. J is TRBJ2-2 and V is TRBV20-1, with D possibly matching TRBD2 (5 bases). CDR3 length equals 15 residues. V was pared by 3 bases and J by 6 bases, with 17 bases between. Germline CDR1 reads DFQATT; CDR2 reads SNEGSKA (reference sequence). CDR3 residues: CSARTDSIFSGELFF. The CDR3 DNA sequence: TGCAGTGCTAGGACGGACTCCATCTTTTCCGGGGAGCTGTTTTTT.

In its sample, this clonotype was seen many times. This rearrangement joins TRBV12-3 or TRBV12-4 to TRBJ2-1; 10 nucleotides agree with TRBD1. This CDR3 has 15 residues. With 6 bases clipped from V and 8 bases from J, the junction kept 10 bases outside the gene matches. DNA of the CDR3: TGTGCCAGCAGAGCTACCGGGACAGGGGAGCATGAGCAGTTCTTC. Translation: CASRATGTGEHEQFF.

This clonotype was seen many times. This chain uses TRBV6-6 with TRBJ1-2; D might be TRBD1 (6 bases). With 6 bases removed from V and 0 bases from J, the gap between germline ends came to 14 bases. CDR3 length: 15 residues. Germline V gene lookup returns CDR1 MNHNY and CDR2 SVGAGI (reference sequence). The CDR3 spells CASRGMDSTNYGYTF. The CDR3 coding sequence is TGTGCCAGCAGGGGGATGGACAGCACTAACTATGGCTACACCTTC.

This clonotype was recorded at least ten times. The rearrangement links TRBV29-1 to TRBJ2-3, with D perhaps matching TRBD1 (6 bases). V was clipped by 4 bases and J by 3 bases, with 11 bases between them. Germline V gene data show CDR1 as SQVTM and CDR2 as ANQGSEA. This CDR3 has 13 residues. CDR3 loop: CSVAQGGTDTQYF. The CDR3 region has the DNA TGCAGCGTTGCACAGGGCGGTACAGATACGCAGTATTTT.

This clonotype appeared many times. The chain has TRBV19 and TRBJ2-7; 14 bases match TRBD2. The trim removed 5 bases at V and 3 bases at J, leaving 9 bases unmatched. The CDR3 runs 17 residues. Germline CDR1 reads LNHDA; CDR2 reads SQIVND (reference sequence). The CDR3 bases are TGTGCCAGTAGTGCGAGATCCGGGACTAGCGGGAGCTACGAGCAGTACTTC. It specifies CASSARSGTSGSYEQYF.

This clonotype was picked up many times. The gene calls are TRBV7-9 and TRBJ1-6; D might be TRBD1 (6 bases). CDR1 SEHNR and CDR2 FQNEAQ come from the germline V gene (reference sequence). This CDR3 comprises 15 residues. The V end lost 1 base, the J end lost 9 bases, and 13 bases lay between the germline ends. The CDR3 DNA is TGTGCCAGCAGCTTAGATCGGGGGGCCGGTTCACCCCTCCACTTT. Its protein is CASSLDRGAGSPLHF.

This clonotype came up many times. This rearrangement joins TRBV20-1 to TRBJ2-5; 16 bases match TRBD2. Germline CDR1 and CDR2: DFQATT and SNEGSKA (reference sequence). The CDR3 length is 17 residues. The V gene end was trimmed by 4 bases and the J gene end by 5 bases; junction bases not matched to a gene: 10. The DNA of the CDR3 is TGCAGTGCTAAGCTGGGACTAGCGGGAGGGCCAGGGGAGACCCAGTACTTC. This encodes CSAKLGLAGGPGETQYF.